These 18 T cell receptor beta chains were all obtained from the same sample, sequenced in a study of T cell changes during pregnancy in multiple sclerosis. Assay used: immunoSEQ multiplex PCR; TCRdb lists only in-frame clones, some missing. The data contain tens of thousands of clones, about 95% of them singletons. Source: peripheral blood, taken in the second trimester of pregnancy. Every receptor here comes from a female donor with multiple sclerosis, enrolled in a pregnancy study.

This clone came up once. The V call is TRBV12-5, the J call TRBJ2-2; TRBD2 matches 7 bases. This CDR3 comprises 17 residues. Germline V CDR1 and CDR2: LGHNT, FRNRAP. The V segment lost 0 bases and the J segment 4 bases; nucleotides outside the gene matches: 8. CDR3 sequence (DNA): TGTGCTAGTGGTTTGGTACGGGGCGGGAGCGGCACCGGGGAGCTGTTTTTT. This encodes CASGLVRGGSGTGELFF. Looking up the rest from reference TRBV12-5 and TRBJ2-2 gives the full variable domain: DARVTQTPRHKVTEMGQEVTMRCQPILGHNTVFWYRQTMMQGLELLAYFRNRAPLDDSGMPKDRFSAEMPDATLATLKIQPSEPRDSAVYFCASGLVRGGSGTGELFFGEGSRLTVL.

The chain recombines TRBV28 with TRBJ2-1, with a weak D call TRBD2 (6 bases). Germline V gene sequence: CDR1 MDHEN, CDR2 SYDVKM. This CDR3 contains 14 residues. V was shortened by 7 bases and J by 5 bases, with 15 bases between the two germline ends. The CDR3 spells CASTQLGGNNEQFF. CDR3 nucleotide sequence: TGTGCCAGCACTCAGCTGGGGGGAAACAATGAGCAGTTCTTC. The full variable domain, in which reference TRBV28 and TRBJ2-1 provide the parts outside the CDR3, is DVKVTQSSRYLVKRTGEKVFLECVQDMDHENMFWYRQDPGLGLRLIYFSYDVKMKEKGDIPEGYSVSREKKERFSLILESASTNQTSMYLCASTQLGGNNEQFFGPGTRLTVL.

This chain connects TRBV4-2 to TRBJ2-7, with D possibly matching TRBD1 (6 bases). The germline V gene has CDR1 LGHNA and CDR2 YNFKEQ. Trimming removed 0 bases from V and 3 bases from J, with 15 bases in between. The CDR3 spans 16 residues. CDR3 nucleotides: TGTGCCAGCAGCCAAGACGGGGCCTCAGGGGTCTACGAGCAGTACTTC. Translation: CASSQDGASGVYEQYF.

CDR3 sequence reads: CASSLYGQGAYEQYF. CDR3 bases: TGTGCCAGCAGCTTGTACGGACAGGGGGCCTACGAGCAGTACTTC. The rearrangement links TRBV5-6 to TRBJ2-7; 10 bases match TRBD1. The CDR3 has 15 amino acids. Trimming cost V 1 base and J 2 bases; bases outside gene matches: 3. Germline V CDR1 and CDR2: SGHDT, YYEEEE.

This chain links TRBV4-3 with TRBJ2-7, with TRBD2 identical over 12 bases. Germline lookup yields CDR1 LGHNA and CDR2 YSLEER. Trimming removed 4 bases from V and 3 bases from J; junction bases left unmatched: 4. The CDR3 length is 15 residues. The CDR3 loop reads CASSPGLAGNYEQYF. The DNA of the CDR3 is TGCGCCAGCAGCCCCGGACTAGCGGGAAACTACGAGCAGTACTTC.

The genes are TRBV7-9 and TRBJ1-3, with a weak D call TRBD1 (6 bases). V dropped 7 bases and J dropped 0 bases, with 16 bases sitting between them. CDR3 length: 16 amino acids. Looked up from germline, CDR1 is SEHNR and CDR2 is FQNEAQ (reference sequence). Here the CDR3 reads CASNTNREISGNTIYF. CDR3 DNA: TGTGCCAGCAACACCAACAGGGAGATCTCTGGAAACACCATATATTTT. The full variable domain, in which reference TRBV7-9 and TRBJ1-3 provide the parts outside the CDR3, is DTGVSQNPRHKITKRGQNVTFRCDPISEHNRLYWYRQTLGQGPEFLTYFQNEAQLEKSRLLSDRFSAERPKGSFSTLEIQRTEQGDSAMYLCASNTNREISGNTIYFGEGSWLTVV.

The CDR3 region is CASSLQGEDSYGYTF. In nucleotides, the CDR3 is TGTGCCAGCAGCTTACAGGGGGAGGATAGCTATGGCTACACCTTC. The chain links TRBV7-9 to TRBJ1-2; 7 bases map to TRBD1. The CDR3 runs to 15 residues. CDR1 and CDR2 (germline): SEHNR, FQNEAQ (reference sequence). V trimming: 2 bases; J trimming: 4 bases; junction bases outside the gene matches: 7.

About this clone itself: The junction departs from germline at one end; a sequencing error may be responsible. The CDR3 DNA reads as TGTGCCATCACACGGACAGGGAACGCTGAAGCTTTCTTT. It specifies CAITRTGNAEAFF. V gene TRBV10-3 combines with J gene TRBJ1-1; 8 bases fit TRBD1. The V gene's germline CDR1 is ENHRY and CDR2 SYGVKD. The length of the CDR3 is 13 residues.

The CDR3 coding sequence is TGTGCCAGCAGCACGGGACTAGCGGGATGGGGAAACATTCAGTACTTC. Amino acids: CASSTGLAGWGNIQYF. This sequence joins TRBV9 and TRBJ2-4, with 13 nucleotides matching TRBD2. V trimming: 4 bases; J trimming: 6 bases; junction bases outside the gene matches: 7. From germline, CDR1 is SGDLS and CDR2 YYNGEE. The CDR3 runs 16 residues.

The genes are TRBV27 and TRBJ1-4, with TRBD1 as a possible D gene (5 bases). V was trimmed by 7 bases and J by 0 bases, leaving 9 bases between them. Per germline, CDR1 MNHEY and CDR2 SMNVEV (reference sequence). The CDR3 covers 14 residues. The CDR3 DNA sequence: TGTGCCAGCAATACGGGGGCAACTAATGAAAAACTGTTTTTT. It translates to CASNTGATNEKLFF.

The CDR3 loop reads CASSVTDSGANVLTF. CDR3 DNA: TGTGCCAGCAGCGTGACAGACTCTGGGGCCAACGTCCTGACTTTC. The rearrangement links TRBV9 to TRBJ2-6, with a tentative D call TRBD1 (5 bases). This CDR3 region has 15 residues. V lost 2 bases and J lost 0, with 6 bases in between. CDR1 and CDR2 (germline): SGDLS, YYNGEE.

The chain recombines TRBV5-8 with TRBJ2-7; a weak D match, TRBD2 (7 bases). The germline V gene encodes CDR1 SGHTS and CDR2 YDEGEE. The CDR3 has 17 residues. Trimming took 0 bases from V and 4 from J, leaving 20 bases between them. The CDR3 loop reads CASSLVGGGAQGYEQYF. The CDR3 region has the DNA TGTGCCAGCAGCTTGGTCGGTGGGGGGGCGCAGGGATACGAGCAGTACTTC.

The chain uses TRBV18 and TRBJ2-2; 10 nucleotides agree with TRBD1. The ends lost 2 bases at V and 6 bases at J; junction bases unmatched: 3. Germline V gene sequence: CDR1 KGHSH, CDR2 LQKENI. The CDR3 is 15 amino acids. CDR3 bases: TGTGCCAGCTCACCAGGAGGGACAGGGGCCGGGGAGCTGTTTTTT. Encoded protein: CASSPGGTGAGELFF. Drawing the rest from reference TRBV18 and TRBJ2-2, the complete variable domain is NAGVMQNPRHLVRRRGQEARLRCSPMKGHSHVYWYRQLPEEGLKFMVYLQKENIIDESGMPKERFSAEFPKEGPSILRIQQVVRGDSAAYFCASSPGGTGAGELFFGEGSRLTVL.

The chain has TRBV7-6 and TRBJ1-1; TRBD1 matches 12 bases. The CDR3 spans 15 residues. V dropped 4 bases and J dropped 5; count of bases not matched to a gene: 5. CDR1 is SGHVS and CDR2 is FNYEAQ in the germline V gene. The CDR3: CASSSGTGGQTEAFF. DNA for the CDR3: TGTGCCAGCAGCTCCGGGACAGGGGGCCAGACTGAAGCTTTCTTT.

The CDR3 DNA reads TGTGCCAGCAGTGGAGTCAGGGTAAACACAGATACGCAGTATTTT. As protein: CASSGVRVNTDTQYF. The genes are TRBV2 and TRBJ2-3; the D gene is possibly TRBD1 (5 bases). The germline CDR1 and CDR2 sequences are SNHLY and FYNNEI. V lost 4 bases to trimming and J lost 2 bases, with 13 bases between them. The CDR3 runs to 15 residues.

CDR3 coding DNA: TGTGCCAGCAGCCACCCGGGACTAGCGGGAGCTGAGCAGTTCTTC. Encoded protein: CASSHPGLAGAEQFF. The rearrangement links TRBV7-6 to TRBJ2-1, with 14 bases fitting TRBD2. Germline-derived CDR1 and CDR2 are SGHVS and FNYEAQ. This CDR3 contains 15 residues. The V segment lost 5 bases and the J segment 9 bases; nucleotides outside the gene matches: 6.

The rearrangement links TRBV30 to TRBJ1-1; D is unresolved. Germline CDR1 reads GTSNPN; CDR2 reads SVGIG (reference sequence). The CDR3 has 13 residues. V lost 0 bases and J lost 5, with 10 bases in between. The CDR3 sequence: CAWSVLRWTEAFF. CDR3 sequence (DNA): TGTGCCTGGAGTGTACTACGGTGGACTGAAGCTTTCTTT. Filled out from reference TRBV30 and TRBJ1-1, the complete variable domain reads SQTIHQWPATLVQPVGSPLSLECTVEGTSNPNLYWYRQAAGRGLQLLFYSVGIGQISSEVPQNLSASRPQDRQFILSSKKLLLSDSGFYLCAWSVLRWTEAFFGQGTRLTVV.

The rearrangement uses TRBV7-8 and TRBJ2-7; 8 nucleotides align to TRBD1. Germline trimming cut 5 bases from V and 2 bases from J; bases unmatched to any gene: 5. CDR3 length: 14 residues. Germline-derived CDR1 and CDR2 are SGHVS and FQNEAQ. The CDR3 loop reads CASSLDRGPYEQYF. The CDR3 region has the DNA TGTGCCAGCAGCCTTGACAGGGGCCCCTACGAGCAGTACTTC.